The 17 T cell receptor beta chains below all came from one sample that was sequenced in a study of blood T cell repertoires in COVID-19. The assay was immunoSEQ multiplex PCR, and TCRdb's table has in-frame clones only and misses some. The sample includes approximately 230,000 clones, around 88% of them seen just once. The sequencing input was peripheral blood. The receptors come from an elderly man with acute or convalescent COVID-19.

The V call is TRBV5-8, the J call TRBJ2-5; 10 bases align to TRBD1. The CDR3 spans 15 residues. In germline, CDR1 is SGHTS, CDR2 YDEGEE. The V and J ends lost 2 bases and 5 bases, in that order; junction bases with no gene match: 6. CDR3 coding DNA: TGTGCCAGCAGCTTAAGGACAGGGGGTTCGGAGACCCAGTACTTC. Translation gives CASSLRTGGSETQYF.

This chain uses TRBV5-6 with TRBJ1-5, with D maybe TRBD1 (5 bases). This CDR3 has 19 residues. The V and J ends lost 6 bases and 1 base respectively, with 26 bases between them. CDR1 is SGHDT, CDR2 YYEEEE, per germline. For the CDR3, the DNA is TGTGCCAGCATCCCGGGGGAAGCTCACAGGAATCTAAGCAATCAGCCCCAGCATTTT. Translation gives CASIPGEAHRNLSNQPQHF.

This chain joins TRBV7-2 and TRBJ2-3, with 9 positions matching TRBD2. V lost 5 bases to trimming and J lost 3 bases; unmatched junction nucleotides: 9. The CDR3 has 16 residues. Looked up from germline, CDR1 is SGHTA and CDR2 is FQGNSA. The CDR3 DNA reads as TGTGCCAGCAGCCCGGGACTAGCTATGGAGACAGATACGCAGTATTTT. It specifies CASSPGLAMETDTQYF.

The chain carries TRBV3-1 (or the pseudogene TRBV3-2) and TRBJ1-4, with D unresolved. This CDR3 region has 14 residues. Between the trimmed V and J ends, which lost 1 base and 11 bases, there was a span of 14 bases. CDR1 LGHDT and CDR2 YNNKEL come from the germline V gene (reference sequence). DNA for the CDR3: TGTGCCAGCAGCCAAGTCAGAGGTATTGGTAAACTGTTTTTT. Amino acids: CASSQVRGIGKLFF.

V and J are TRBV4-3 and TRBJ2-1; TRBD1 agrees at 7 bases. The germline gives CDR1 LGHNA, CDR2 YSLEER. The CDR3 is 15 amino acids. With 2 bases clipped from V and 6 bases from J, the junction kept 7 bases outside the gene matches. In nucleotides, the CDR3 is TGCGCCAGCAGCCAAATGAGGGGGCGGGCCAATGAGCAGTTCTTC. Translating gives CASSQMRGRANEQFF.

The chain is built from TRBV7-2 and TRBJ1-1, with TRBD1 matching 7 bases. The germline CDR1 and CDR2 sequences are SGHTA and FQGNSA. V lost 1 base and J lost 10; bases outside the gene matches: 9. The CDR3 loop spans 14 amino acids. DNA for the CDR3: TGTGCCAGCAGCTTAGAGGGGACAGTCTTTGGAGCTTTCTTT. Translation: CASSLEGTVFGAFF.

The chain joins TRBV11-1 to TRBJ1-1, with a weak D call TRBD1 (6 bases). CDR3 length: 14 amino acids. Looked up from germline, CDR1 is SGHAT and CDR2 is FQDESV (reference sequence). V was trimmed by 5 bases and J by 5 bases, leaving 15 bases between them. The CDR3, as DNA: TGTGCCAGCAGCCCCTTGACAGGTTTGACTGAAGCTTTCTTT. Its protein is CASSPLTGLTEAFF.

The rearrangement joins TRBV5-1 to TRBJ1-1; D is uncertain. Germline CDR1 SGHRS, CDR2 YFSETQ. The ends were cut back, 3 bases at V and 4 bases at J, with 10 bases in the middle. This CDR3 comprises 13 residues. CDR3 nucleotide sequence: TGCGCCAGCAGCTCGGAGAGGGCCACTGAAGCTTTCTTT. Protein sequence: CASSSERATEAFF.

V is TRBV9 and J is TRBJ2-5; 8 bases align to TRBD2. Losses at the gene ends were 0 bases for V and 3 bases for J; bases not matched to a gene: 1. The CDR3 covers 14 residues. The germline CDR1 and CDR2 sequences are SGDLS and YYNGEE. Here the CDR3 reads CASSVEAGEETQYF. CDR3 nucleotides: TGTGCCAGCAGCGTAGAAGCGGGGGAAGAGACCCAGTACTTC. Complete variable domain (other parts from reference TRBV9 and TRBJ2-5): DSGVTQTPKHLITATGQRVTLRCSPRSGDLSVYWYQQSLDQGLQFLIQYYNGEERAKGNILERFSAQQFPDLHSELNLSSLELGDSALYFCASSVEAGEETQYFGPGTRLLVL.

A remark on this clone: The identical CDR3 is also encoded by other nucleotide sequences in the sample. This chain links TRBV19 with TRBJ1-5; D may be TRBD1 (6 bases). This CDR3 is built from 14 residues. Germline lookup yields CDR1 LNHDA and CDR2 SQIVND (reference sequence). The V end was cut by 5 bases, the J end by 3 bases, with 11 bases between. CDR3 nucleotide sequence: TGTGCCAGTAGTTCCGACAGGAACAATCAGCCCCAGCATTTT. Its protein is CASSSDRNNQPQHF.

The chain carries TRBV7-7 and TRBJ2-5; 7 nucleotides align to TRBD2. V was pared by 3 bases and J by 5 bases, with 3 bases of the junction left unmatched. The CDR3 runs 13 residues. In germline, CDR1 is SSHAT, CDR2 FNYEAQ (reference sequence). As DNA, the CDR3 is TGTGCCAGCAGCTTTTCCGGGAGGGAGACCCAGTACTTC. Protein sequence: CASSFSGRETQYF.

The genes are TRBV5-6 and TRBJ1-6, with D possibly TRBD1 on 5 matching bases. This CDR3 has 16 residues. V lost 1 base and J lost 10, with 18 bases in between. Germline V CDR1 and CDR2: SGHDT, YYEEEE. CDR3 protein: CASSLWQGRGSSPLHF. CDR3 coding DNA: TGTGCCAGCAGCTTGTGGCAGGGAAGAGGTAGCTCACCCCTCCACTTT.

This clone was seen more than once but under ten times. J is TRBJ2-7 and V is TRBV5-1; weak D call: TRBD1 (6 bases). Trimming took 3 bases from V and 3 from J, leaving 13 bases between them. This CDR3 has 14 amino acids. The V gene's germline CDR1 is SGHRS and CDR2 YFSETQ. CDR3 nucleotides: TGCGCCAGCAGCTCCATACAGGGCTACTACGAGCAGTACTTC. Translating gives CASSSIQGYYEQYF.

Only one count was recorded for this clone. This chain uses TRBV7-2 with TRBJ2-2; a weak D match, TRBD2 (5 bases). V was shortened by 9 bases and J by 1 base, with 12 bases between the two germline ends. This CDR3 is 14 amino acids long. Per germline, CDR1 SGHTA and CDR2 FQGNSA. The CDR3 coding sequence is TGTGCCAGTTGGGGAGTGGGGAACACCGGGGAGCTGTTTTTT. Its translation is CASWGVGNTGELFF.

J is TRBJ1-6 and V is TRBV19, with a possible D match to TRBD1 (6 bases). Trimming removed 6 bases at V and 7 bases at J, with 13 bases between. The CDR3 has 14 residues. The germline V gene has CDR1 LNHDA and CDR2 SQIVND (reference sequence). The CDR3: CASSPGVNNSPLHF. The CDR3 DNA sequence: TGTGCCAGTAGCCCAGGGGTTAACAATTCACCCCTCCACTTT. Full variable domain (rest looked up from reference TRBV19 and TRBJ1-6): DGGITQSPKYLFRKEGQNVTLSCEQNLNHDAMYWYRQDPGQGLRLIYYSQIVNDFQKGDIAEGYSVSREKKESFPLTVTSAQKNPTAFYLCASSPGVNNSPLHFGNGTRLTVT.

V usage is TRBV7-3 and J usage is TRBJ1-2; 7 bases align to TRBD1. This CDR3 is built from 13 residues. CDR1 SGHTA and CDR2 FQGTGA come from the germline V gene. The junction had 0 bases not matched to a gene; V was cut back by 2 bases and J by 3 bases. CDR3 nucleotides: TGTGCCAGCAGCTTACAGGGGGACTATGGCTACACCTTC. Translated: CASSLQGDYGYTF.

This sequence joins TRBV25-1 and TRBJ1-1, with D perhaps matching TRBD1 (6 bases). Germline CDR1 reads MGHDK; CDR2 reads SYGVNS. Trimming removed 2 bases at V and 3 bases at J, with 13 bases between. The CDR3 has 15 amino acids. The CDR3 DNA reads TGTGCCAGCAGTGAACCCGGGACATGGGACACTGAAGCTTTCTTT. Translating it yields CASSEPGTWDTEAFF.